These T cell receptor beta chains were read from a single sample in a study of T cell responses to AZD1222 COVID-19 vaccine. The table came from immunoSEQ multiplex PCR; TCRdb's copy has only in-frame clones and leaves some out. The sample has 100,000 or so clones; roughly nine tenths are singletons. Material: peripheral blood, obtained on day 0 of AZD1222 vaccination. All receptors come from an adult in good health. CDR3s include the opening cysteine and the closing phenylalanine or tryptophan. Each record gives: V gene, CDR3 protein.

V gene: TRBV27; CDR3 protein: CASSLSPGPSEKLFF
V gene: TRBV4-3; CDR3 protein: CASSQEGAPGTEAFF
V gene: TRBV27; CDR3 protein: CASSLKGPEKLFF
V gene: TRBV7-3; CDR3 protein: CASSLKGAGANVLTF
V gene: TRBV30; CDR3 protein: CAWSVAAGGSYEQYF
V gene: TRBV6-6; CDR3 protein: CASRRDRAGNTIYF
V gene: TRBV5-1; CDR3 protein: CASSLRQGEDSPLHF
V gene: TRBV4-1; CDR3 protein: CASSQDFFRGGKNTGELFF
V gene: TRBV5-5; CDR3 protein: CASSFIAGDTGELFF
V gene: TRBV6-5; CDR3 protein: CASRGSANYGYTF
V gene: TRBV30; CDR3 protein: CATYKNTGELFF
V gene: TRBV10-3; CDR3 protein: CAISEADPWEKLFF
V gene: TRBV5-1; CDR3 protein: CASSLEGVPRTDTQYF
V gene: TRBV6-2/TRBV6-3; CDR3 protein: CASSRSYEQYF
V gene: TRBV5-4; CDR3 protein: CASSLGTSYGYTF
V gene: TRBV7-9; CDR3 protein: CASSLAPTRGDAYNEQFF
V gene: TRBV7-2; CDR3 protein: CASSLALAGELFF
V gene: TRBV29-1; CDR3 protein: CSVRPGPNSPLHF
V gene: TRBV4-2; CDR3 protein: CASSPKSASGGDEQFF
V gene: TRBV5-8; CDR3 protein: CASSLDSEPEQPQHF
V gene: TRBV7-2; CDR3 protein: CASSLAAGPYGYTF
V gene: TRBV3-1/TRBV3-2; CDR3 protein: CASSQDLGERSYTF
V gene: TRBV5-1; CDR3 protein: CASSLAERGDSYEQYF
V gene: TRBV7-9; CDR3 protein: CASTPGQKNTEAFF
V gene: TRBV27; CDR3 protein: CASSSRQGPVSNQPQHF
V gene: TRBV5-8; CDR3 protein: CASSLSGLAYETQYF
V gene: TRBV5-1; CDR3 protein: CASSWTASSYNEQFF
V gene: TRBV7-9; CDR3 protein: CASSSGSYGYTF
V gene: TRBV2; CDR3 protein: CASSESSGANVLTF
V gene: TRBV19; CDR3 protein: CASSSHWAGNQPQHF
V gene: TRBV5-1; CDR3 protein: CASSPGSFYNSPLHF
V gene: TRBV18; CDR3 protein: CASSPKLLDSTDTQYF
V gene: TRBV19; CDR3 protein: CASSPPRTNTEAFF
V gene: TRBV5-1; CDR3 protein: CASSFGGSYEQYF
V gene: TRBV27; CDR3 protein: CASSLWGQSYEQYF
V gene: TRBV27; CDR3 protein: CASTPSTGSYGYTF
V gene: TRBV6-5; CDR3 protein: CASRPTGNTEAFF
V gene: TRBV2; CDR3 protein: CASGGTGTYSEQYF
V gene: TRBV20-1; CDR3 protein: CSASRGGYTEAFF
V gene: TRBV7-9; CDR3 protein: CASRGPGHHSPLHF
V gene: TRBV11-2; CDR3 protein: CASSRQIANYGYTF
V gene: TRBV5-1; CDR3 protein: CASSGQGNYEQYF
V gene: TRBV4-1; CDR3 protein: CASSQDRDLGDKKLFF